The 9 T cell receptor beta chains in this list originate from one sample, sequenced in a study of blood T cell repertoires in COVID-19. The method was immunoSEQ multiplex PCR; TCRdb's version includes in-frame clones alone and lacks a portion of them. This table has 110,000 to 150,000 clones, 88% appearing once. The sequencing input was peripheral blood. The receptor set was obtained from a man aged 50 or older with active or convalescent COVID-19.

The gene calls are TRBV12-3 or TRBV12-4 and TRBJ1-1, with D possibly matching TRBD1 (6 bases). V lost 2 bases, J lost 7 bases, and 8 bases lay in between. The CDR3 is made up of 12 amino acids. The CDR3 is CASSLLGGEAFF. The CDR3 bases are TGTGCCAGCAGTTTACTAGGGGGTGAAGCTTTCTTT.

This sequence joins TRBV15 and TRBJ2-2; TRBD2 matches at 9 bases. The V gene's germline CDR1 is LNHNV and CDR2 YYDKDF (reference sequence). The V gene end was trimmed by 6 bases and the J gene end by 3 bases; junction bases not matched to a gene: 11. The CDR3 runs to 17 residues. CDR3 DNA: TGTGCCACCAGGGGGGATAGCGGGAGACGGTACACCGGGGAGCTGTTTTTT. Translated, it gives CATRGDSGRRYTGELFF.

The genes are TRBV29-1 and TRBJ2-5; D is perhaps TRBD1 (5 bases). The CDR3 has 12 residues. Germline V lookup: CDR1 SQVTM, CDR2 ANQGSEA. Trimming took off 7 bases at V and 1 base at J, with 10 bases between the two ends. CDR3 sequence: CSARVSQETQYF. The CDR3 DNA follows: TGCAGCGCCAGGGTCTCCCAAGAGACCCAGTACTTC.

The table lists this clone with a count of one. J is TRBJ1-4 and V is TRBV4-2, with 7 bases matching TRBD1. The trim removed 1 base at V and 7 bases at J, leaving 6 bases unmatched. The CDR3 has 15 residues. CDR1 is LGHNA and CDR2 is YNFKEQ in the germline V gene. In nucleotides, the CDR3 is TGTGCCAGCAGCCAAGCGGGACAGAGCAGTGAAAAACTGTTTTTT. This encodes CASSQAGQSSEKLFF.

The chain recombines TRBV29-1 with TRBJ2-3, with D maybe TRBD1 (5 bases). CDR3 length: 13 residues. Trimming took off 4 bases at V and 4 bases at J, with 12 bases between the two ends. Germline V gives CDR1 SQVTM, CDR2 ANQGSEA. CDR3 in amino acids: CSVGAGWADTQYF. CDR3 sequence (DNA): TGCAGCGTTGGGGCAGGGTGGGCAGATACGCAGTATTTT.

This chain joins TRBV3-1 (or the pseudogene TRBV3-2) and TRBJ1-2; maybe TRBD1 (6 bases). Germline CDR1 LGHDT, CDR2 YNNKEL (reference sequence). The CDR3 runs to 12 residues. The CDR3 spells CATGGRDYGYTF. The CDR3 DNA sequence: TGTGCAACCGGGGGGCGCGACTATGGCTACACCTTC.

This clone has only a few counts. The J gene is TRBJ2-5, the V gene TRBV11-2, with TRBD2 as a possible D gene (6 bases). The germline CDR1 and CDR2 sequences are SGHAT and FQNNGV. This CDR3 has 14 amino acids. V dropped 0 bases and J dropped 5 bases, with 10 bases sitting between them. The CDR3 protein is CASSLDGGRETQYF. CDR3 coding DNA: TGTGCCAGCAGCTTAGATGGAGGGCGGGAGACCCAGTACTTC.

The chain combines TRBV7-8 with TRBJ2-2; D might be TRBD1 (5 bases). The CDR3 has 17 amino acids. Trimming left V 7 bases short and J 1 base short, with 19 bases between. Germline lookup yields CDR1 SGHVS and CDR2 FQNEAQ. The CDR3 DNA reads TGTGCCAGCACCCCAGCCCGGACAATCGGGAACACCGGGGAGCTGTTTTTT. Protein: CASTPARTIGNTGELFF.

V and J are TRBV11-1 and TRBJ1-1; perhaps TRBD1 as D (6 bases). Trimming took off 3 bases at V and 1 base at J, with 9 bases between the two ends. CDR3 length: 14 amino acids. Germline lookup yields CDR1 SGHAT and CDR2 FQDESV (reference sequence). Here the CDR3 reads CASSLTGENTEAFF. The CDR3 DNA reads TGTGCCAGCAGCTTGACAGGCGAGAACACTGAAGCTTTCTTT.